The T cell receptor beta chain described here comes from a study of cytomegalovirus exposure and HLA in healthy donors. Study-level points and caveats: Reports described diagnosis of cytomegalovirus status by the classifier as highly specific and sensitive. Compared with the approximately 670-donor mean, an Asian-associated ancestry cluster reportedly had fewer N-insertions, according to a later analysis. Later examination showed HLA-associated TCR beta chains had greater clonal expansion than equally common others. Earlier analysis yielded a pattern in which most TCR beta V segments were productive about 90% or about 30% of the time.

It was with 60 Vbeta and 13 Jbeta primers that the PCR ran. TCRdb keeps only in-frame clones here, not all; method: immunoSEQ multiplex PCR. The table records 100,000 to 150,000 clones, around 75% of them present only once. Germline-derived CDR1 and CDR2 are SNHLY and FYNNEI. V lost 1 base to trimming and J lost 14 bases, with 12 bases between them. The CDR3 extends over 13 amino acids. As for this clone: As yet, its antigen is unknown.

The clonotype originates from a man in his fifties or sixties in good health and CMV-seropositive. The sequenced sample consisted of PBMCs. The rearrangement joins TRBV2 to TRBJ1-6; D is unclear. The CDR3 here is CASSEGLRISLHF. Here the CDR3 DNA reads TGTGCCAGCAGTGAAGGACTGCGAATCTCCCTCCACTTT.